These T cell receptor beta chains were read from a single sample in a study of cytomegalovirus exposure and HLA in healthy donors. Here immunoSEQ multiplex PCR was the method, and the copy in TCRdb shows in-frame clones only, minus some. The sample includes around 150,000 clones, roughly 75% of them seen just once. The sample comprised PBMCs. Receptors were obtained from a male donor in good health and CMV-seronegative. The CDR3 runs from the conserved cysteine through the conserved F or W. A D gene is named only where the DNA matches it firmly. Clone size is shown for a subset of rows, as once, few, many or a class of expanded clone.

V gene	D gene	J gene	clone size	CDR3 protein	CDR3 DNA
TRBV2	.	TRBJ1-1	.	CASSLQGNTEAFF	TGTGCCAGCAGTTTACAGGGGAACACTGAAGCTTTCTTT
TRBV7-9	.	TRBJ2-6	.	CASSNPPGQFPHWANVLTF	TGTGCCAGCAGCAATCCTCCAGGACAGTTCCCCCACTGGGCCAACGTCCTGACTTTC
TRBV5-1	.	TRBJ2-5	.	CASSLNPGLAETQYF	TGCGCCAGCAGCTTGAATCCGGGACTGGCAGAGACCCAGTACTTC
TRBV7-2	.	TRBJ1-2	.	CASSLALGPGGYTF	TGTGCCAGCAGCTTAGCGCTCGGCCCCGGGGGCTACACCTTC
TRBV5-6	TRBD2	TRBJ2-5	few	CASSLGPTSGKETQYF	TGTGCCAGCAGCTTGGGCCCGACTAGCGGGAAGGAGACCCAGTACTTC
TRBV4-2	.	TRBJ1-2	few	CASSQDTQLSGYTF	TGTGCCAGCAGCCAAGATACGCAGTTGTCCGGCTACACCTTC
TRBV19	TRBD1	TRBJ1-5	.	CASSSGGPLAQHF	TGTGCCAGTAGTTCAGGGGGCCCTTTGGCCCAGCATTTT
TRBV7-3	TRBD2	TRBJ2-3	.	CASSLTSEDTQYF	TGTGCCAGCAGCCTGACTAGCGAGGATACGCAGTATTTT
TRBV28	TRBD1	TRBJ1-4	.	CASSSGQNEKLFF	TGTGCCAGCAGTTCGGGACAGAATGAAAAACTGTTTTTT
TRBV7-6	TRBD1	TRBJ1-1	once	CASSSRTGGNTEAFF	TGTGCCAGCAGCTCCCGGACAGGGGGGAACACTGAAGCTTTCTTT
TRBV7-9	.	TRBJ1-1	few	CASSLSPLRDKAFF	TGTGCCAGCAGCTTAAGCCCCCTGAGGGATAAAGCTTTCTTT
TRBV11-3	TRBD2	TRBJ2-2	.	CASSWTSGGTGELFF	TGTGCCAGCAGCTGGACTAGCGGGGGCACCGGGGAGCTGTTTTTT
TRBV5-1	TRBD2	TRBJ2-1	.	CASSLLAGGINEQFF	TGCGCCAGCAGCTTGTTAGCGGGAGGTATTAATGAGCAGTTCTTC
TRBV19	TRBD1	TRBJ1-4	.	CASNRQGAWATNEKLFF	TGTGCCAGTAACCGCCAGGGGGCTTGGGCAACTAATGAAAAACTGTTTTTT
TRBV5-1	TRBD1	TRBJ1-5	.	CASSLGQGGNQPQHF	TGCGCCAGCAGCTTGGGACAGGGCGGCAATCAGCCCCAGCATTTT